A selection of T cell receptor beta chains follows, all from one sample in a study of T cell responses to AZD1222 COVID-19 vaccine. Clones were read by immunoSEQ multiplex PCR, and TCRdb kept only the in-frame ones, dropping some. Among 100,000 to 150,000 clones listed, around 87% were seen once. Specimen: peripheral blood, collected on day 0 of AZD1222 vaccination. The receptors were sampled from an adult in good health. Both conserved end residues are part of each CDR3. D genes are given only for firm matches. Rows may omit the clone size; those that give it use once, few, many or a size class.

D gene: NA; J gene: TRBJ2-1; clone size: NA; V gene: TRBV10-3; CDR3 protein: CAISEGVGWNEQFF; CDR3 DNA: TGTGCCATCAGTGAGGGTGTAGGGTGGAATGAGCAGTTCTTC
D gene: NA; J gene: TRBJ2-5; clone size: NA; V gene: TRBV27; CDR3 protein: CASSLSGVRETQYF; CDR3 DNA: TGTGCCAGCAGTTTATCCGGGGTGCGCGAGACCCAGTACTTC
D gene: TRBD2; J gene: TRBJ2-2; clone size: NA; V gene: TRBV10-3; CDR3 protein: CAIRLAGGGTGELFF; CDR3 DNA: TGTGCCATCAGACTAGCGGGAGGAGGCACCGGGGAGCTGTTTTTT
D gene: TRBD1; J gene: TRBJ1-2; clone size: once; V gene: TRBV19; CDR3 protein: CASGIGGLSYGYTF; CDR3 DNA: TGTGCCAGTGGGATAGGGGGCCTTTCCTATGGCTACACCTTC
D gene: NA; J gene: TRBJ2-4; clone size: NA; V gene: TRBV6-5; CDR3 protein: CASNDRVAKNIQYF; CDR3 DNA: TGTGCCAGCAACGATAGAGTAGCCAAAAACATTCAGTACTTC
D gene: NA; J gene: TRBJ1-3; clone size: NA; V gene: TRBV5-1; CDR3 protein: CASSLAGYGNTIYF; CDR3 DNA: TGCGCCAGCAGCTTGGCCGGGTACGGAAACACCATATATTTT
D gene: NA; J gene: TRBJ1-2; clone size: once; V gene: TRBV2; CDR3 protein: CASSEGTAYGYTF; CDR3 DNA: TGTGCCAGCAGTGAAGGGACAGCCTATGGCTACACCTTC
D gene: TRBD2; J gene: TRBJ2-5; clone size: NA; V gene: TRBV7-9; CDR3 protein: CASSRGEGVETQYF; CDR3 DNA: TGTGCCAGCAGCCGTGGGGAGGGTGTTGAGACCCAGTACTTC
D gene: NA; J gene: TRBJ1-5; clone size: NA; V gene: TRBV7-9; CDR3 protein: CASSLEGHGSNQPQHF; CDR3 DNA: TGTGCCAGCAGCTTAGAGGGTCACGGCTCCAATCAGCCCCAGCATTTT
D gene: NA; J gene: TRBJ2-1; clone size: NA; V gene: TRBV12-3/TRBV12-4; CDR3 protein: CASSFLGDNEQFF; CDR3 DNA: TGTGCCAGCAGTTTCTTAGGGGACAATGAGCAGTTCTTC
D gene: TRBD1; J gene: TRBJ2-7; clone size: NA; V gene: TRBV2; CDR3 protein: CASSPGTATYEQYF; CDR3 DNA: TGTGCCAGCAGTCCCGGGACAGCAACCTACGAGCAGTACTTC